This TCR beta chain was observed in a study of OX40 agonist ivuxolimab in advanced cancers. At the level of the study: Eligibility rules accepted prior anti-PD-1, anti-PD-L1 or anti-CTLA-4 therapy, and under 45% had some. The study, taken as a whole, reports: Certain nonresponders likewise exhibited a low normalized T-cell clonal expansion. Mean expanded clone counts were higher in CD8+ than CD4+ T cells.

Concerning this clone itself: The antigen remains undetermined.

The CDR3 loop spans 16 amino acids. Germline V lookup: CDR1 SGHVS, CDR2 FQNEAQ. Trimming pared 2 bases from V and 10 bases from J, leaving 21 bases between. The protocol was immunoSEQ multiplex PCR, while the TCRdb copy is restricted to in-frame clones and leaves out a portion. The sample lists some 81,000 clones, 85% seen once, with approximately 0.63% in the top ten. The sample consisted of CD4+ or CD8+ T cells sorted from blood, taken in a trial of the OX40 agonist ivuxolimab. The V and J genes are TRBV7-8 and TRBJ2-1; TRBD1 might be the D (6 bases). This clonotype was obtained from an adult with an advanced solid tumor such as melanoma, head and neck, liver or kidney cancer. The CDR3 is CASSLPPQGWDREQFF. DNA of the CDR3: TGTGCCAGCAGCTTACCCCCTCAGGGGTGGGATCGAGAGCAGTTCTTC.